These 5 T cell receptor beta chains were sequenced from one sample in a study of prognosis after radiotherapy for stage I lung cancer. Genomic DNA provided the template from which TCR beta CDR3 was amplified by two-round multiplex PCR. First-round PCR used primers specific to each TRBV and TRBJ gene. TCRdb reprocessed the multiplex PCR reads with MiXCR, giving one entry per CDR3 protein. The sample lists about 27,000 distinct CDR3 sequences, roughly 30% occurring once. Sequenced material: PBMCs, taken before or after stereotactic body radiation therapy (not recorded which). These receptors came from a donor over 45 with non-small cell lung cancer.

This clonotype has a count of ten or more. V usage is TRBV6-1 and J usage is TRBJ1-5; D remains unclear. The CDR3 length is 13 residues. Trimming removed 5 bases at V and 7 bases at J, with 12 bases between. CDR1 MNHNS and CDR2 SASEGT come from the germline V gene. In DNA form, the CDR3 reads TGTGCCAGCAGTACCGGACTTGGGCAGCCCCAGCATTTT. It specifies CASSTGLGQPQHF.

In this sample, this clonotype turned up many times. The chain couples TRBV5-1 to TRBJ1-1, with a possible D match to TRBD1 (6 bases). Germline V lookup: CDR1 SGHRS, CDR2 YFSETQ. V was cut by 3 bases and J by 5 bases, with 14 bases left in between. This CDR3 region has 14 residues. CDR3 residues: CASSSGGAGTEAFF. CDR3 in DNA: TGCGCCAGCAGCTCGGGGGGCGCGGGTACTGAAGCTTTCTTT.

The chain has TRBV6-1 and TRBJ2-7; D is possibly TRBD2 (7 bases). Germline CDR1 is MNHNS and CDR2 is SASEGT. V gave up 7 bases and J gave up 3 bases, with 16 bases separating them. This CDR3 is built from 14 residues. The CDR3 nucleotides are TGTGCCAGCAAGAGGGGGGGGCGCATCTACGAGCAGTACTTC. This sequence encodes CASKRGGRIYEQYF.

The J gene is TRBJ1-2, the V gene TRBV5-4, with a possible D match to TRBD1 (6 bases). The CDR3 consists of 16 residues. The germline V gene encodes CDR1 SGHNT and CDR2 YYREEE (reference sequence). Between the trimmed V and J ends, which lost 1 base and 2 bases, there was a span of 15 bases. The CDR3 loop is CASSLPSGGANYGYTF. The CDR3 bases are TGTGCCAGCAGCTTGCCCTCGGGGGGGGCAAACTATGGCTACACCTTC.

This clonotype was counted many times. The genes are TRBV7-6 and TRBJ2-3; 7 bases map to TRBD2. The CDR3 length is 15 residues. Germline V gene sequence: CDR1 SGHVS, CDR2 FNYEAQ. V gave up 3 bases and J gave up 1 base; unmatched junction bases: 4. CDR3: CASSFKAGGTDTQYF. The CDR3 nucleotides read TGTGCCAGCAGCTTCAAGGCGGGGGGCACAGATACGCAGTATTTT.